Sequencing of this T cell receptor (beta chain) was carried out in a study of OX40 agonist ivuxolimab in advanced cancers. Study-level information: Patients were under 90% male with ages roughly 20 to 85, mean 60.

Remarks on this clone: Its specificity is unknown.

The CDR3 is made up of 17 amino acids. Germline V gives CDR1 SGHDT, CDR2 YYEEEE. The trim removed 4 bases at V and 5 bases at J, leaving 15 bases unmatched. Sequenced by immunoSEQ multiplex PCR; TCRdb stores in-frame clones only, minus some. Here the sample spans approximately 120,000 clones, 85% to 95% being singletons. Study observations and caveats: More expanded clones were found, on average, in CD8+ than in CD4+ T cells.

The TCR sequence derives from an adult with an advanced solid tumor such as melanoma, head and neck, liver or kidney cancer. The V gene is TRBV5-6, the J gene TRBJ1-1; 9 bases map to TRBD1. The sequences come from CD4+ or CD8+ T cells sorted from blood, collected in a trial of the OX40 agonist ivuxolimab. The CDR3 here is CASSQPPPQGAKTEAFF. The CDR3 DNA follows: TGTGCCAGCAGCCAACCTCCACCACAGGGGGCAAAGACTGAAGCTTTCTTT.